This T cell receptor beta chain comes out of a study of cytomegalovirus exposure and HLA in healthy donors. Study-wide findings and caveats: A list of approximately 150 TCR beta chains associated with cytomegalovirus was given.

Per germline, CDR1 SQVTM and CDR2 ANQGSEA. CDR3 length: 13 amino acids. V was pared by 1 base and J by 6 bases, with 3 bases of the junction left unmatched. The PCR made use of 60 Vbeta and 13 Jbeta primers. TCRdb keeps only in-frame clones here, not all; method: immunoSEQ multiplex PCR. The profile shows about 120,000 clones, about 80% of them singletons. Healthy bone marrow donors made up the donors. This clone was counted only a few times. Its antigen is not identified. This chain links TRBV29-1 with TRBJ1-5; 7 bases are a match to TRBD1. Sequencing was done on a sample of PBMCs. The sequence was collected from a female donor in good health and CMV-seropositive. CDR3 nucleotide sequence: TGCAGCGTTGAAGGACAGGGTGGTCAGCCCCAGCATTTT. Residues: CSVEGQGGQPQHF.